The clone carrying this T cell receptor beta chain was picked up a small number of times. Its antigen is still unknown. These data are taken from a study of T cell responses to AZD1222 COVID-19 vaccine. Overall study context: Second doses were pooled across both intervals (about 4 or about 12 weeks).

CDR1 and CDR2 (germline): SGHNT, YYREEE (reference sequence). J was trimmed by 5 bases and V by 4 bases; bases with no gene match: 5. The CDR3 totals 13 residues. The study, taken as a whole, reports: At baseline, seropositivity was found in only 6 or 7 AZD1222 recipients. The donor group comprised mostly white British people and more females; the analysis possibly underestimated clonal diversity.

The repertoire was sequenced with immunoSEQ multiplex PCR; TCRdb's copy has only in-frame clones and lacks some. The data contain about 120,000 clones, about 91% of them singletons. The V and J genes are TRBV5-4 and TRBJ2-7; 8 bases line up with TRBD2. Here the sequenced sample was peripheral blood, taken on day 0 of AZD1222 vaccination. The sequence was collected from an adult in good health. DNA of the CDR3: TGTGCCAGCAGCAAAGGGACTAGGGACGAGCAGTACTTC. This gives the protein CASSKGTRDEQYF.